The clone carrying this T cell receptor (beta chain) has more than one count but fewer than ten. Its antigen is undetermined. Making the TCR beta libraries involved quantitative 5'-RACE with molecular barcodes. MiXCR, applied by TCRdb to the 5' RACE reads, yields one record per CDR3 protein. The repertoire holds around 94,000 distinct CDR3 sequences, with about 8.1% as singletons. This entry comes from a study of CD8 T cells in ankylosing spondylitis. Study results and caveats: Reported data indicate significant enrichment of disease-linked clones within matched ankylosing spondylitis synovial fluid. One TCR beta motif, made up of about 8 highly homologous variants, appeared characteristic of ankylosing spondylitis blood. Some motif variants were previously reported in reactive arthritis synovial fluid and blood. Those disease-linked clones were CD8+; they were also relatively rare in peripheral blood.

CDR1 SGDLS and CDR2 YYNGEE come from the germline V gene. The CDR3 sequence is 18 residues long. V was pared by 0 bases and J by 0 bases, with 16 bases between. The sample was blood, either unsorted or a sorted T cell fraction (not recorded which). J is TRBJ2-1 and V is TRBV9; TRBD1 or TRBD2 may be the D gene (7 bases each). The origin of this receptor is a male donor with ankylosing spondylitis. The DNA of the CDR3 is TGTGCCAGCAGCGTAGGGGGAGGGGGCCTCCACTCCTACAATGAGCAGTTCTTC. It yields the protein CASSVGGGGLHSYNEQFF.